The following is a T cell receptor beta chain sequence with its context. This clone's antigen is unknown. Base quality data are lacking; no much larger clone is found one base away. V loses 1 base, J loses 0 bases, and the germline ends lie 8 bases apart. CDR1 and CDR2, per the germline V gene, are SGHRS and YFSETQ. Taken from cysteine to phenylalanine, the CDR3 has 14 residues. This entry keeps only the CDR3 DNA: 42 bases, framed from base 1. The collaborating institutions used their own protocols to collect whole blood in K2EDTA tubes. Collaborator samples were shipped for TCRbeta analysis as frozen whole blood, isolated PBMCs, or DNA extracted from either sample type. This specimen comes from a study of blood T cell repertoires in COVID-19 (dated by TCRdb to 2020 to 2021). General notes on the study: The collaborator samples originated in the United States, Italy and Spain and spanned the acute and convalescent phases of COVID-19. The material from the prospective study consisted of cDNA or gDNA derived from T cells, B-cell-depleted T cells, or PBMCs. Subjects who had been exposed to COVID-19, were actively infected with it, or had recovered from it provided the deeply sampled blood TCRbeta repertoires that made up the dataset. The repertoires were made available in a free public database intended to serve as a resource for research on the immune response to SARS-CoV-2. Samples were obtained from the ongoing ImmuneRACE study (first 160 participants) and from 1,254 subjects provided by 6 global collaborators. The sample metadata nearly always contained a de-identified subject ID, COVID-19 status, age in years and sex. Where available, HLA class I and class II types were taken from metadata supplied by the sample provider and were not determined by assay-based typing. Overall results and qualifications from the work: The amount of clinical and demographic metadata varied by source and participant and was provided uncurated.

TCRbeta CDR3 regions were amplified from genomic DNA using the immunoSEQ Assay, a bias-controlled multiplex PCR. In the original analysis: The number of nucleated cells in each sample was estimated from the amplification of reference gene primers within the assay. Sequence reads were collapsed and filtered to measure the absolute abundance of every unique TCRbeta CDR3 rearrangement. For each sample, productive Simpson clonality was calculated as the square root of Simpson's diversity index over productive rearrangements. TCRdb retrieved this table from immuneACCESS and kept in-frame rearrangements only. Not all clones are present; in checked studies, unresolved V genes account for under half, and no reason is known for the remainder. That table supplies the V and J calls and clone size; D and trimming were determined from the DNA. For this sample the table gives around 83,000 clones, of which around 86% were detected only once. The ten most abundant clones make up about 25% of the sample.

This chain joins TRBV5-1 to TRBJ2-7; the D gene cannot be named for sure. The sample was peripheral blood. The sequence derives from a man over 45 with active or convalescent COVID-19. The CDR3 protein is CASSLSADSYEQYF. The DNA sequence follows: TGCGCCAGCAGCTTGAGCGCTGACTCCTACGAGCAGTACTTC.